Listed here is a single T cell receptor beta chain. What it binds is unknown. Profiled with immunoSEQ multiplex PCR; TCRdb holds only in-frame clones, not every one. This repertoire shows some 5,100 clones, roughly 80% found once; its top ten account for more than 13%. The data were taken from a study of T cell repertoires in ileal Crohn's disease. In the study overall: Operated complications were stricturing disease (approximately 61%) and penetrating disease (about 40%).

Study results and limitations: Sorted CD8 T cells held more high-frequency clones than CD4. Compared with non-smokers, active smokers at surgery showed more clonal expansions. All patients with clonality above 26.8% had endoscopic recurrence.

V was trimmed by 0 bases and J by 3 bases, leaving 6 bases between them. Germline lookup yields CDR1 SGHRS and CDR2 YFSETQ. The CDR3 is 13 amino acids. The sequence derives from an adult with Crohn's disease. Material for sequencing was ileal tissue. The V call is TRBV5-1, the J call TRBJ1-2; D is perhaps TRBD1 (6 bases). CDR3: CASSLGTDYGYTF. Written as DNA, the CDR3 is TGCGCCAGCAGCTTGGGGACAGACTATGGCTACACCTTC.